This entry is about one TCR beta chain. The antigen remains undetermined. Germline assignment: CDR1 SGHNT and CDR2 YENEEA. V lost 0 bases to trimming and J lost 2 bases, with 11 bases between them. CDR3 length equals 15 residues. Until DNA extraction, the samples held between about 0.9-11 million cryopreserved PBMC. This entry is derived from a study of long-term antiretroviral therapy in people with HIV. Across the whole study: Specimens dating back about a decade before the 2015 immediate-ART recommendation are the oldest included. The study, taken as a whole, reports: All blood samples came from the years 2004 to 2017, possibly under older ART regimens. Clones that expanded before ART (that is, prior to treatment) dominated the repertoire at all time points.

Sequencing used immunoSEQ v3.0 at survey level. The repertoire was sequenced with immunoSEQ multiplex PCR; TCRdb's copy has only in-frame clones and lacks some. The profile shows tens of thousands of clones, about 80% of them singletons. This sample comprised unsorted PBMCs, obtained 1.1 years before starting antiretroviral therapy. The gene calls are TRBV11-3 and TRBJ2-7, with TRBD2 as a possible D gene (6 bases). This clonotype was obtained from a woman in her thirties with HIV. CDR3 sequence: CASSLEFGTAYEQYF. The CDR3 DNA sequence: TGTGCCAGCAGCTTAGAATTCGGGACTGCCTACGAGCAGTACTTC.